Shown below are 29 T cell receptor beta chains from a single sample sequenced in a study of T-cell reconstitution after alpha-beta-depleted transplantation in children. Preparation of the TCRbeta library was carried out with unique molecular identifiers. TCRdb reanalysed the PCR reads using MiXCR and keeps one entry per CDR3 protein. The data hold a few hundred thousand distinct CDR3 sequences, with 9.7% observed a single time. Sequencing used PBMCs from the stem cell graft donor, obtained from the stem cell graft. The receptors come from a human donor who donated a stem cell graft to a child with SCID.

This clonotype was seen a few times. J is TRBJ2-2 and V is TRBV6-1; 7 positions match TRBD1. With V trimmed by 6 bases and J by 5 bases, 6 bases remained unmatched. This CDR3 is built from 14 residues. In germline, CDR1 is MNHNS, CDR2 SASEGT. CDR3 amino acids: CASRRPGGTGELFF. CDR3 DNA sequence: TGTGCCAGCAGGCGCCCAGGGGGAACCGGGGAGCTGTTTTTT.

There are many counts of this clonotype. The chain uses TRBV29-1 and TRBJ2-1; no reliable D call. This CDR3 is 14 amino acids long. Germline loops: CDR1 SQVTM, CDR2 ANQGSEA. V lost 5 bases to trimming and J lost 0 bases, with 11 bases between them. The CDR3 coding sequence is TGCAGCGTTCGGCCAAGGAGCTCCTACAATGAGCAGTTCTTC. Protein sequence: CSVRPRSSYNEQFF.

This clonotype was seen many times. The chain recombines TRBV12-3 or TRBV12-4 with TRBJ1-5, with D uncertain. Between the trimmed V and J ends, which lost 6 bases and 7 bases, there was a span of 13 bases. The CDR3 is made up of 13 amino acids. The CDR3 DNA is TGTGCCAGCAGCCAAACATCAGGACAGCCCCAGCATTTT. It specifies CASSQTSGQPQHF.

This clonotype was counted at least ten times. Here the CDR3 reads CASSDYAGEKLFF. The CDR3 DNA is TGTGCCAGTAGTGATTATGCGGGTGAAAAACTGTTTTTT. The J gene is TRBJ1-4, the V gene TRBV19, with unresolved D. With 5 bases removed from V and 7 bases from J, the gap between germline ends came to 11 bases. The germline CDR1 and CDR2 sequences are LNHDA and SQIVND (reference sequence). The length of the CDR3 is 13 residues.

In this sample, this clonotype turned up a few times. CDR3 in DNA: TGTGCCAGCACGGGACTAGCGGGGGACGTCAGCTCCTACAATGAGCAGTTCTTC. It translates to CASTGLAGDVSSYNEQFF. The chain joins TRBV18 to TRBJ2-1; 14 positions match TRBD2. Per the germline V gene, CDR1 is KGHSH and CDR2 is LQKENI. The CDR3 covers 18 residues. Trimming at V came to 8 bases and at J to 0 bases, leaving 9 bases not matched to a gene.

The chain employs TRBV20-1 and TRBJ2-3; no firm D call. Germline V gene sequence: CDR1 DFQATT, CDR2 SNEGSKA (reference sequence). This CDR3 region has 12 residues. Trimming stripped 6 bases from V and 1 base from J, with 8 bases between. The CDR3 bases are TGCAGTGCGATTTGGCGCACAGATACGCAGTATTTT. It specifies CSAIWRTDTQYF.

This clonotype has at least ten counts. The chain combines TRBV3-1 with TRBJ1-6; the D gene is possibly TRBD1 (5 bases). Germline loops: CDR1 LGHDT, CDR2 YNNKEL (reference sequence). The CDR3 has 14 amino acids. V was clipped by 1 base and J by 6 bases, with 7 bases between them. The CDR3 spells CASSQGQPNSPLHF. The CDR3 coding sequence is TGTGCCAGCAGCCAAGGACAGCCTAATTCACCCCTCCACTTT.

This clonotype was observed many times. This chain connects TRBV7-2 to TRBJ2-7; 7 positions agree with TRBD2. Germline V CDR1 and CDR2: SGHTA, FQGNSA. Trimming cost V 3 bases and J 3 bases; bases outside gene matches: 5. The CDR3 loop spans 14 amino acids. DNA for the CDR3: TGTGCCAGCAGCTTCTCGCGGGACTACTACGAGCAGTACTTC. Amino acid sequence: CASSFSRDYYEQYF.

This clonotype was recorded many times. This chain joins TRBV4-1 and TRBJ2-7; no reliable D call. Germline V CDR1 and CDR2: MGHRA, YSYEKL. The CDR3 covers 15 residues. V lost 1 base and J lost 6, with 16 bases in between. CDR3 nucleotides: TGCGCCAGCAGCCAAGGGCCCCTGGAACTGCGCGAGCAGTACTTC. This translates into CASSQGPLELREQYF.

This clonotype was found many times. V is TRBV4-1 and J is TRBJ1-5; weak D call: TRBD1 (5 bases). V was cut by 1 base and J by 4 bases, with 14 bases left in between. The CDR3 contains 16 residues. Germline V CDR1 and CDR2: MGHRA, YSYEKL. This chain's CDR3 is CASSQAPRGGNQPQHF. For the CDR3, the DNA is TGCGCCAGCAGCCAAGCACCCCGGGGGGGAAATCAGCCCCAGCATTTT.

This clonotype was seen at least ten times. The chain joins TRBV2 to TRBJ1-1; 7 positions agree with TRBD1. The germline gives CDR1 SNHLY, CDR2 FYNNEI. The length of the CDR3 is 14 residues. V was clipped by 2 bases and J by 4 bases; unmatched bases: 4. The CDR3 DNA reads as TGTGCCAGCAGTGAACAGGGGGGGTTCACTGAAGCTTTCTTT. Its protein is CASSEQGGFTEAFF.

In this sample, this clonotype turned up many times. This sequence joins TRBV3-1 and TRBJ1-5; TRBD1 agrees at 8 bases. Looked up from germline, CDR1 is LGHDT and CDR2 is YNNKEL (reference sequence). The CDR3 spans 15 residues. With V trimmed by 4 bases and J by 8 bases, 10 bases remained unmatched. The CDR3 reads CASSPGQGSGEPQHF. CDR3 nucleotide sequence: TGTGCCAGCAGCCCCGGACAGGGCTCGGGAGAGCCCCAGCATTTT. Based on the CDR3 plus reference TRBV3-1 and TRBJ1-5, the full variable domain is DTAVSQTPKYLVTQMGNDKSIKCEQNLGHDTMYWYKQDSKKFLKIMFSYNNKELIINETVPNRFSPKSPDKAHLNLHINSLELGDSAVYFCASSPGQGSGEPQHFGDGTRLSIL.

The chain links TRBV4-1 to TRBJ1-2; D is unresolved. CDR1 is MGHRA and CDR2 is YSYEKL in the germline V gene. The CDR3 is 14 residues long. V lost 3 bases and J lost 2, with 10 bases in between. The CDR3 DNA reads TGCGCCAGCAGCCAGCCTACAGCGAACTATGGCTACACCTTC. Residues: CASSQPTANYGYTF.

This chain uses TRBV6-5 with TRBJ2-7; D call uncertain. Germline values: CDR1 MNHEY, CDR2 SVGAGI. The germline V and J ends were trimmed by 0 bases and 4 bases, with 13 bases remaining between them. The CDR3 is made up of 15 amino acids. In nucleotides, the CDR3 is TGTGCCAGCAGTTACTCGGGGTATCGAGCGTACGAGCAGTACTTC. It codes for CASSYSGYRAYEQYF.

This clonotype was seen repeatedly, ten times or more. This chain joins TRBV5-1 and TRBJ2-2, with D possibly being TRBD2 (5 bases). V was pared by 0 bases and J by 6 bases, with 9 bases between. Germline V gene data show CDR1 as SGHRS and CDR2 as YFSETQ. This CDR3 is built from 14 residues. The CDR3 nucleotides read TGCGCCAGCAGCTTGGTTAGCGTGGCCGGGGAGCTGTTTTTT. Translated: CASSLVSVAGELFF.

This clonotype was seen ten or more times. The rearrangement links TRBV20-1 to TRBJ2-3, with 7 positions matching TRBD2. V was pared by 5 bases and J by 0 bases, with 8 bases of the junction left unmatched. CDR1 and CDR2 from the germline V gene are DFQATT and SNEGSKA (reference sequence). The CDR3 runs 15 residues. The CDR3 spells CSAWGGSSSTDTQYF. Here the CDR3 DNA reads TGCAGTGCTTGGGGGGGGTCATCTAGCACAGATACGCAGTATTTT.

In this sample, this clonotype turned up many times. The chain joins TRBV12-3 or TRBV12-4 to TRBJ2-7; 11 nucleotides align to TRBD2. This CDR3 region has 15 residues. Unmatched junction bases numbered 6, after V lost 6 bases and J lost 2 bases. The CDR3 sequence is CASSKLAGAAYEQYF. DNA for the CDR3: TGTGCCAGCAGCAAACTAGCGGGGGCCGCCTACGAGCAGTACTTC.

The V call is TRBV10-3, the J call TRBJ1-5; 8 nucleotides match TRBD1. Per germline, CDR1 ENHRY and CDR2 SYGVKD. This CDR3 spans 13 amino acids. V lost 2 bases, J lost 6 bases, and 0 bases stayed unmatched. CDR3 sequence reads: CAISEDRGQPQHF. CDR3 bases: TGTGCCATCAGTGAGGACAGGGGTCAGCCCCAGCATTTT.

This clonotype has a handful of counts. The V call is TRBV10-3, the J call TRBJ1-2; D unresolved. Germline-derived CDR1 and CDR2 are ENHRY and SYGVKD. V was clipped by 0 bases and J by 2 bases, with 4 bases between them. The CDR3 extends over 13 amino acids. Written as DNA, the CDR3 is TGTGCCATCAGTGAGTCCCCAAACTATGGCTACACCTTC. It translates to CAISESPNYGYTF.

This clonotype was counted once. An end of the junction does not agree with germline; a read error may underlie this. The chain couples TRBV18 to TRBJ2-5; TRBD1 might be the D (5 bases). The CDR3 has 12 amino acids. Germline CDR1 KGHSH, CDR2 LQKENI. CDR3 nucleotides: TGTGCCAGCCCACCACCAGGGGAGACCCAGTACTTC. Translating it yields CASPPPGETQYF.

This clonotype was recorded at least ten times. The genes are TRBV10-3 and TRBJ2-7; TRBD2 aligns across 14 bases. This CDR3 is 15 amino acids long. Germline trimming cut 2 bases from V and 10 bases from J; bases unmatched to any gene: 7. Looked up from germline, CDR1 is ENHRY and CDR2 is SYGVKD. CDR3 sequence (DNA): TGTGCCATCAGTGAGCCAGGGACTAGCGGGGGCCATCAGTACTTC. It encodes CAISEPGTSGGHQYF.

This clonotype appeared a single time. This chain uses TRBV7-8 with TRBJ1-1; maybe TRBD1 (6 bases). CDR3 length equals 13 residues. The V end lost 2 bases, the J end lost 5 bases, and 9 bases lay between the germline ends. CDR1 and CDR2 from the germline V gene are SGHVS and FQNEAQ. The DNA for the CDR3 is TGTGCCAGCAGCTTACCGGGGACAACTGAAGCTTTCTTT. Translation: CASSLPGTTEAFF.

This clonotype was detected many times. The CDR3, as DNA: TGTGCCAGCAGTGGTCAACTCTCTGGGGCCAACGTCCTGACTTTC. It yields the protein CASSGQLSGANVLTF. V usage is TRBV2 and J usage is TRBJ2-6; no firm D call. V was cut by 4 bases and J by 0 bases, with 7 bases left in between. CDR3 size: 15 residues. Per the germline V gene, CDR1 is SNHLY and CDR2 is FYNNEI.

Worth noting for this clonotype: This sequence may be a read error, since a much larger clone differs from it by one base. The chain links TRBV5-1 to TRBJ2-7; D not resolved. This CDR3 is built from 13 residues. Per the germline V gene, CDR1 is SGHRS and CDR2 is YFSETQ. The CDR3 region has the DNA TGCGCCAACAGCCTCTCGGACGGATACGAGCAGTACTTC. It translates to CANSLSDGYEQYF.

This clonotype has a count of ten or more. The chain links TRBV4-1 to TRBJ1-4; 7 positions match TRBD1. The CDR3 sequence is 18 residues long. V lost 4 bases, J lost 1 base, and 12 bases stayed unmatched. Germline-derived CDR1 and CDR2 are MGHRA and YSYEKL. The CDR3 protein is CASSPWKGAGGTNEKLFF. CDR3 in DNA: TGCGCCAGCAGCCCATGGAAGGGGGCAGGCGGAACTAATGAAAAACTGTTTTTT.

The chain has TRBV7-9 and TRBJ2-7, with no clear D. The CDR3 has 14 amino acids. Looked up from germline, CDR1 is SEHNR and CDR2 is FQNEAQ (reference sequence). Trimming cost V 7 bases and J 2 bases, with 15 bases left between them. CDR3 nucleotides: TGTGCCAGCACCAACGCCAGTTCTCCCTACGAGCAGTACTTC. Residues: CASTNASSPYEQYF. The whole variable domain, filled in from reference TRBV7-9 and TRBJ2-7, reads DTGVSQNPRHKITKRGQNVTFRCDPISEHNRLYWYRQTLGQGPEFLTYFQNEAQLEKSRLLSDRFSAERPKGSFSTLEIQRTEQGDSAMYLCASTNASSPYEQYFGPGTRLTVT.

This clonotype came up many times. CDR3: CASSLAYGYTF. The CDR3 nucleotides read TGTGCCAGCAGCTTAGCCTATGGCTACACCTTC. This chain connects TRBV7-2 to TRBJ1-2; the D is unclear. The ends were cut back, 0 bases at V and 4 bases at J, with 0 bases in the middle. Per the germline V gene, CDR1 is SGHTA and CDR2 is FQGNSA. This CDR3 comprises 11 residues.

This clonotype was counted ten times or more. The CDR3 bases are TGCGCCAGCAGCTTGGGGGGAGTTACCACAGATACGCAGTATTTT. Encoded protein: CASSLGGVTTDTQYF. V and J are TRBV5-1 and TRBJ2-3, with D perhaps matching TRBD2 (5 bases). The length of the CDR3 is 15 residues. V lost 0 bases and J lost 2, with 10 bases in between. Germline V gives CDR1 SGHRS, CDR2 YFSETQ.

The table lists this clonotype with many counts. This chain uses TRBV5-1 with TRBJ1-1; D not resolved. This CDR3 has 16 residues. Germline CDR1 and CDR2: SGHRS and YFSETQ. Trimming took off 1 base at V and 5 bases at J, with 18 bases between the two ends. CDR3 DNA: TGCGCCAGCAGCTTGCCGGAGTTTGGGGTTCGGACTGAAGCTTTCTTT. Translating gives CASSLPEFGVRTEAFF. The full variable domain, with the rest looked up from reference TRBV5-1 and TRBJ1-1, is KAGVTQTPRYLIKTRGQQVTLSCSPISGHRSVSWYQQTPGQGLQFLFEYFSETQRNKGNFPGRFSGRQFSNSRSEMNVSTLELGDSALYLCASSLPEFGVRTEAFFGQGTRLTVV.